This TCR beta chain was recovered during a study of graft-versus-host responses after intestinal transplantation. For the study at large: For around three years after anti-thymocyte globulin induction, all recipients took tacrolimus and steroids.

Overall study results and limits: Within allografts, high graft-versus-host to host-versus-graft clonal ratios were seen among patients with graft-donor T cell macrochimerism.

Generated by immunoSEQ multiplex PCR, the TCRdb table keeps only in-frame clones and is missing some. The data show about 120,000 clones, 95% seen once. Comments on this clone: The antigen is unknown.

V was shortened by 5 bases and J by 2 bases, with 14 bases between the two germline ends. This CDR3 comprises 15 residues. In germline, CDR1 is SGHAT, CDR2 FQNNGV. Sequencing used unstimulated CD8+ T cells sorted from spleen or lymph node cells, obtained before intestinal transplant. The sequence derives from a human donor who received an intestinal transplant. This rearrangement joins TRBV11-2 to TRBJ2-3; D is perhaps TRBD2 (6 bases). The chain's CDR3 is CASSAVSGPTDTQYF. As DNA, the CDR3 is TGTGCCAGCAGCGCGGTTAGCGGACCCACAGATACGCAGTATTTT.